This T cell receptor beta chain was documented in a study of blood T cell repertoires in COVID-19. About the research overall: COVID-19 samples from acute and convalescent phases originated in the United States, Italy and Spain. Sources were T cells, B-cell-depleted T cells, or PBMCs; the material itself was cDNA or gDNA.

Authors' data handling: Researchers report that nucleated cell counts were estimated from reference gene primer amplification. Only in-frame clones appear in the TCRdb table, and some are missing; sequencing was by immunoSEQ multiplex PCR. V and J calls and clone size follow that table, whereas D and trimming were derived from the DNA. The sample shows about 61,000 clones, roughly 87% of them seen only once. The CDR3 is 15 amino acids. Germline V gene data show CDR1 as SGHTS and CDR2 as YDEGEE. V lost 4 bases to trimming and J lost 2 bases; unmatched junction nucleotides: 4. This sequence joins TRBV5-8 and TRBJ1-5, with 9 bases fitting TRBD1. The sequenced sample consisted of peripheral blood. This TCR was sampled from an elderly man in a cohort sampled during active COVID-19. CDR3 in DNA: TGTGCCAGCAGCCGGGGACAGGGCGGCAATCAGCCCCAGCATTTT. Encoded protein: CASSRGQGGNQPQHF. The full variable domain, its missing parts supplied by reference TRBV5-8 and TRBJ1-5, is EAGVTQSPTHLIKTRGQQATLRCSPISGHTSVYWYQQALGLGLQFLLWYDEGEERNRGNFPPRFSGRQFPNYSSELNVNALELEDSALYLCASSRGQGGNQPQHFGDGTRLSIL.